What follows are 27 T cell receptor beta chains derived from one specimen sequenced in a study of STAT5B mutations in CD4+ large granular lymphocyte leukemia. Sequencing used immunoSEQ multiplex PCR; TCRdb keeps in-frame clones, though not all of them. Of 30,000 to 35,000 clones detected, around four fifths appear once; the ten largest clones hold around 4.4%. Sequences were obtained from CD4+ T cells from blood buffy coats. The source of these receptors is a human donor in good health.

This clone was recorded a few times. The chain has TRBV25-1 and TRBJ1-2; D is ambiguous. The germline V and J ends were trimmed by 4 bases and 4 bases, with 10 bases remaining between them. Germline lookup yields CDR1 MGHDK and CDR2 SYGVNS. The CDR3 totals 13 residues. The CDR3 DNA is TGTGCCAGCAGTGTCCTCGGGGTCTATGGCTACACCTTC. Translating gives CASSVLGVYGYTF.

The chain uses TRBV10-3 and TRBJ1-2, with D perhaps TRBD1 (5 bases). Per germline, CDR1 ENHRY and CDR2 SYGVKD. The CDR3 covers 13 residues. Trimming cost V 5 bases and J 4 bases, with 11 bases left between them. CDR3 DNA sequence: TGTGCCATCAGTCCCGGGACTTTCTATGGCTACACCTTC. Translation gives CAISPGTFYGYTF.

This clone was seen only once. The rearrangement joins TRBV5-1 to TRBJ1-5; unclear D gene. Per the germline V gene, CDR1 is SGHRS and CDR2 is YFSETQ. The V end lost 3 bases, the J end lost 0 bases, and 10 bases lay between the germline ends. The CDR3 length is 15 residues. CDR3 residues: CASSWAPGSNQPQHF. The DNA for the CDR3 is TGCGCCAGCAGCTGGGCGCCGGGTAGCAATCAGCCCCAGCATTTT.

The chain links TRBV19 to TRBJ1-2; 8 bases line up with TRBD1. The V gene's germline CDR1 is LNHDA and CDR2 SQIVND (reference sequence). V dropped 6 bases and J dropped 7; count of bases not matched to a gene: 4. The CDR3 covers 12 residues. CDR3 bases: TGTGCCAGTAGCACCGGGACAGGTGGCTACACCTTC. It specifies CASSTGTGGYTF.

Comment on this clone: The same CDR3 also results from other DNA sequences found in this sample. The chain carries TRBV7-9 and TRBJ1-1; D gene unclear. Trimming shortened V by 4 bases and J by 1 base, and 16 bases separated the two germline ends. The CDR3 spans 16 residues. Looked up from germline, CDR1 is SEHNR and CDR2 is FQNEAQ (reference sequence). The CDR3 spells CASSWREWEGNTEAFF. The CDR3 DNA is TGTGCCAGCAGCTGGCGGGAGTGGGAAGGGAACACTGAAGCTTTCTTT.

J is TRBJ1-5 and V is TRBV2; D gene unclear. Trimming stripped 8 bases from V and 7 bases from J, with 12 bases between. The CDR3 consists of 12 residues. Germline CDR1 reads SNHLY; CDR2 reads FYNNEI. The CDR3 bases are TGTGCCAGCCACAGCGCCGGCCAGCCCCAGCATTTT. Amino acid sequence: CASHSAGQPQHF. Supplemented by reference TRBV2 and TRBJ1-5, the full variable domain reads EPEVTQTPSHQVTQMGQEVILRCVPISNHLYFYWYRQILGQKVEFLVSFYNNEISEKSEIFDDQFSVERPDGSNFTLKIRSTKLEDSAMYFCASHSAGQPQHFGDGTRLSIL.

The chain is built from TRBV7-6 and TRBJ2-3; 7 bases are shared with TRBD2. CDR1 and CDR2 (germline): SGHVS, FNYEAQ. The CDR3 is 16 residues long. With 5 bases clipped from V and 1 base from J, the junction kept 9 bases outside the gene matches. The CDR3: CASSTGLAARTDTQYF. The DNA of the CDR3 is TGTGCCAGCAGCACGGGCCTAGCGGCCCGCACAGATACGCAGTATTTT. Based on the CDR3 plus reference TRBV7-6 and TRBJ2-3, the full variable domain is GAGVSQSPRYKVTKRGQDVALRCDPISGHVSLYWYRQALGQGPEFLTYFNYEAQQDKSGLPNDRFSAERPEGSISTLTIQRTEQRDSAMYRCASSTGLAARTDTQYFGPGTRLTVL.

J is TRBJ1-1 and V is TRBV6-4; D gene unclear. CDR1 is MRHNA and CDR2 is SNTAGT in the germline V gene. The CDR3 is made up of 13 amino acids. V dropped 6 bases and J dropped 0 bases, with 8 bases sitting between them. CDR3 region: CASRRGLNTEAFF. The DNA of the CDR3 is TGTGCCAGCAGGAGAGGTCTGAACACTGAAGCTTTCTTT.

This clone was detected a few times. The J gene is TRBJ1-3, the V gene TRBV28; D is unclear. There are 13 residues in the CDR3. Trimming took 2 bases from V and 8 from J, leaving 10 bases between them. CDR1 is MDHEN, CDR2 SYDVKM, per germline. The CDR3 here is CASSLVRPYTIYF. The DNA of the CDR3 is TGTGCCAGCAGTTTAGTCCGGCCTTACACCATATATTTT.

This chain connects TRBV7-9 to TRBJ2-1, with D unclear. CDR1 SEHNR and CDR2 FQNEAQ come from the germline V gene (reference sequence). Deletions cut 5 bases from V and 11 bases from J, with 13 bases between. The CDR3 is made up of 12 amino acids. The CDR3 DNA follows: TGTGCCAGCAGCCGGGCGCGGCGGCAGCAGTTCTTC. Its protein is CASSRARRQQFF. The full variable domain, with the rest looked up from reference TRBV7-9 and TRBJ2-1, is DTGVSQNPRHKITKRGQNVTFRCDPISEHNRLYWYRQTLGQGPEFLTYFQNEAQLEKSRLLSDRFSAERPKGSFSTLEIQRTEQGDSAMYLCASSRARRQQFFGPGTRLTVL.

The CDR3 DNA reads as TGTGCCATCAGCGGGACGGAAGAGACCCAGTACTTC. Protein: CAISGTEETQYF. The chain couples TRBV10-3 to TRBJ2-5; D may match TRBD1 or TRBD2 (5 bases each). V shed 6 bases and J shed 3 bases, with 8 bases lying between them. The CDR3 totals 12 residues. Germline CDR1 reads ENHRY; CDR2 reads SYGVKD.

The chain has TRBV7-2 and TRBJ1-2; possible D gene TRBD1, 5 bases. With 4 bases removed from V and 8 bases from J, the gap between germline ends came to 14 bases. The germline V gene encodes CDR1 SGHTA and CDR2 FQGNSA. The CDR3 totals 13 residues. The DNA of the CDR3 is TGTGCCAGCAGCTACCGGGACTCGGGAGGCTACACCTTC. Translating gives CASSYRDSGGYTF.

The chain uses TRBV7-2 and TRBJ2-6; no clear D gene. This CDR3 spans 13 amino acids. Germline V gene data show CDR1 as SGHTA and CDR2 as FQGNSA. V lost 7 bases, J lost 5 bases, and 9 bases lay in between. CDR3 sequence (DNA): TGTGCCAGCACCCCGTCTTGGGCCAACGTCCTGACTTTC. Translated: CASTPSWANVLTF.

This sequence joins TRBV18 and TRBJ2-5; tentatively, D is TRBD2 (5 bases). This CDR3 comprises 14 residues. V dropped 5 bases and J dropped 3 bases, with 13 bases sitting between them. Germline CDR1 KGHSH, CDR2 LQKENI. CDR3 loop: CASSSGGGKETQYF. CDR3 DNA sequence: TGTGCCAGCTCATCCGGAGGTGGGAAAGAGACCCAGTACTTC.

V and J are TRBV2 and TRBJ2-3, with 12 positions matching TRBD1. Germline assignment: CDR1 SNHLY and CDR2 FYNNEI. V dropped 4 bases and J dropped 4; count of bases not matched to a gene: 3. This CDR3 is built from 15 residues. CDR3 residues: CASSARDRGPDTQYF. The CDR3 DNA reads TGTGCCAGCAGTGCCCGGGACAGGGGGCCAGATACGCAGTATTTT.

The chain has TRBV28 and TRBJ1-5; 7 positions agree with TRBD1. Trimming took 6 bases from V and 2 from J; bases not matched to a gene: 4. Germline values: CDR1 MDHEN, CDR2 SYDVKM. The CDR3 loop spans 14 amino acids. CDR3 amino acids: CASSLDRGNQPQHF. CDR3 DNA sequence: TGTGCCAGCAGCCTCGACAGGGGCAATCAGCCCCAGCATTTT.

In this sample, this clone turned up once. The V gene is TRBV4-1, the J gene TRBJ2-7; tentatively, D is TRBD1 or TRBD2 (5 bases each). Per germline, CDR1 MGHRA and CDR2 YSYEKL. This CDR3 contains 16 residues. Trimming shortened V by 1 base and J by 2 bases, and 15 bases separated the two germline ends. As DNA, the CDR3 is TGCGCCAGCAGCCAAGCCGTCGGGGCAGGGACCTACGAGCAGTACTTC. It specifies CASSQAVGAGTYEQYF.

The V gene is TRBV28, the J gene TRBJ2-7; D unclear. The V gene lost 5 bases and the J gene lost 0 bases, with 17 bases spanning the gap. Looked up from germline, CDR1 is MDHEN and CDR2 is SYDVKM. CDR3 length: 16 amino acids. This CDR3 reads CASSPITTENSYEQYF. In DNA form, the CDR3 reads TGTGCCAGCAGTCCGATAACGACGGAAAACTCCTACGAGCAGTACTTC. Looking up the rest from reference TRBV28 and TRBJ2-7 gives the full variable domain: DVKVTQSSRYLVKRTGEKVFLECVQDMDHENMFWYRQDPGLGLRLIYFSYDVKMKEKGDIPEGYSVSREKKERFSLILESASTNQTSMYLCASSPITTENSYEQYFGPGTRLTVT.

The chain has TRBV28 and TRBJ2-1; 13 bases are shared with TRBD2. V lost 6 bases to trimming and J lost 5 bases; unmatched junction nucleotides: 7. Germline assignment: CDR1 MDHEN and CDR2 SYDVKM. The CDR3 consists of 16 residues. The CDR3 DNA reads TGTGCCAGCAGGTCCAGGACTAGCGGGAGTCACAATGAGCAGTTCTTC. This sequence encodes CASRSRTSGSHNEQFF. Combining the CDR3 with reference TRBV28 and TRBJ2-1 gives the whole variable domain DVKVTQSSRYLVKRTGEKVFLECVQDMDHENMFWYRQDPGLGLRLIYFSYDVKMKEKGDIPEGYSVSREKKERFSLILESASTNQTSMYLCASRSRTSGSHNEQFFGPGTRLTVL.

The V and J genes are TRBV7-2 and TRBJ2-3, with D unclear. V was pared by 6 bases and J by 9 bases, with 10 bases between. The CDR3 covers 11 residues. CDR1 is SGHTA and CDR2 is FQGNSA in the germline V gene. The CDR3 DNA reads as TGTGCCAGCAGTCCCGCCGACACGCAGTATTTT. It yields the protein CASSPADTQYF.

The CDR3 spells CASRDTGGSTDTQYF. The CDR3 DNA sequence: TGTGCCAGCAGGGATACAGGGGGTAGCACAGATACGCAGTATTTT. The V call is TRBV5-4, the J call TRBJ2-3, with 8 bases lining up with TRBD1. Looked up from germline, CDR1 is SGHNT and CDR2 is YYREEE (reference sequence). V shed 5 bases, J shed 0 bases, and the junction held 5 bases outside the gene matches. This CDR3 spans 15 amino acids.

J is TRBJ1-1 and V is TRBV9; a weak D match, TRBD1 (5 bases). Germline CDR1 SGDLS, CDR2 YYNGEE. The CDR3 is 15 residues long. V was pared by 4 bases and J by 0 bases, with 13 bases between. The DNA for the CDR3 is TGTGCCAGCAGCCCCCGGGGGGGGATGAACACTGAAGCTTTCTTT. The encoded protein is CASSPRGGMNTEAFF.

The rearrangement uses TRBV19 and TRBJ2-3; no clear D gene. From germline, CDR1 is LNHDA and CDR2 SQIVND (reference sequence). This CDR3 is 14 amino acids long. Trimming took 7 bases from V and 0 from J, leaving 11 bases between them. The CDR3 coding sequence is TGTGCCAGTACCGACATATATAGCACAGATACGCAGTATTTT. Encoded protein: CASTDIYSTDTQYF.

This sequence joins TRBV4-1 and TRBJ2-7; 12 positions match TRBD1. Germline lookup yields CDR1 MGHRA and CDR2 YSYEKL. The CDR3 is made up of 18 amino acids. J was trimmed by 3 bases and V by 4 bases; bases with no gene match: 13. CDR3 DNA: TGCGCCAGCAGCCCACCCCCCGGGACAGGGGGCAATTACTACGAGCAGTACTTC. It is translated as CASSPPPGTGGNYYEQYF.

V is TRBV2 and J is TRBJ2-1; D remains unclear. Trimming removed 3 bases from V and 6 bases from J, with 9 bases in between. The V gene's germline CDR1 is SNHLY and CDR2 FYNNEI. The CDR3 loop spans 13 amino acids. The CDR3 region is CASSDRRFNEQFF. The CDR3 coding sequence is TGTGCCAGCAGTGATAGACGCTTCAATGAGCAGTTCTTC. The whole variable domain, filled in from reference TRBV2 and TRBJ2-1, reads EPEVTQTPSHQVTQMGQEVILRCVPISNHLYFYWYRQILGQKVEFLVSFYNNEISEKSEIFDDQFSVERPDGSNFTLKIRSTKLEDSAMYFCASSDRRFNEQFFGPGTRLTVL.

This clone turned up a few times. This chain connects TRBV7-2 to TRBJ1-4; 7 nucleotides match TRBD1. The CDR3 consists of 13 residues. V lost 5 bases, J lost 8 bases, and 5 bases stayed unmatched. Germline V gene data show CDR1 as SGHTA and CDR2 as FQGNSA. The CDR3 DNA sequence: TGTGCCAGCAGCCAGGGGGGACGCGAAAAACTGTTTTTT. Translation: CASSQGGREKLFF.

This chain connects TRBV5-6 to TRBJ2-3, with D uncertain. Trimming cost V 2 bases and J 7 bases, with 11 bases left between them. This CDR3 has 13 amino acids. Germline V CDR1 and CDR2: SGHDT, YYEEEE. In DNA form, the CDR3 reads TGTGCCAGCAGCTTTGGTCCGACGTATACGCAGTATTTT. Its translation is CASSFGPTYTQYF.